The sequence of this T cell receptor beta chain was determined in a study of T cell responses to AZD1222 COVID-19 vaccine. Regarding the study as a whole: Distributed over spike, vaccine-associated CD4 TCRs predominated at 160-218 and 743-854. Spike-specific TCR breadth and depth went up after people got two AZD1222 doses. Without day 14 samples, only post-peak T cell repertoires were studied.

V was shortened by 6 bases and J by 3 bases, with 17 bases between the two germline ends. Germline V gene sequence: CDR1 MNHEY, CDR2 SVGAGI. The CDR3 has 15 residues. Data came from immunoSEQ multiplex PCR; TCRdb stores just in-frame clones and leaves some out. Here the sample spans 200,000 or so clones, over 85% being singletons. Details on this clone: Its antigen is currently unknown.

Second-dose recipients at about 4 or about 12 weeks were treated as one pooled group. This sample comprised peripheral blood, obtained 28 days after the second AZD1222 dose. This clonotype was sampled from an adult who received the AZD1222 COVID-19 vaccine. The chain has TRBV6-5 and TRBJ1-2, with D possibly being TRBD1 (6 bases). The CDR3 DNA follows: TGTGCCAGCAGACCGACAGGATCGGGGTACTATGGCTACACCTTC. This codes for CASRPTGSGYYGYTF.